One sample yielded the 25 T cell receptor beta chains listed below, sequenced in a study of OX40 agonist ivuxolimab in advanced cancers. TCRdb's table, derived via immunoSEQ multiplex PCR, lists solely in-frame clones and lacks some. The sample has roughly 90,000 clones, 70% to 90% seen once; the top ten hold roughly 0.84%. This specimen consisted of CD4+ or CD8+ T cells sorted from blood, obtained in a trial of the OX40 agonist ivuxolimab. The receptors here all came from an adult with an advanced solid tumor such as melanoma, head and neck, liver or kidney cancer.

This clone has more than one count but fewer than ten. The chain is built from TRBV7-6 and TRBJ1-4; D might be TRBD1 (5 bases). Trimming took 3 bases from V and 8 from J, leaving 10 bases between them. The CDR3 loop spans 13 amino acids. Germline values: CDR1 SGHVS, CDR2 FNYEAQ. The CDR3 protein is CASSFQGGEKLFF. CDR3 bases: TGTGCCAGCAGCTTCCAGGGTGGGGAAAAACTGTTTTTT.

The V gene is TRBV30, the J gene TRBJ1-2, with D perhaps matching TRBD1 (5 bases). V gave up 5 bases and J gave up 3 bases, with 10 bases separating them. The CDR3 has 12 amino acids. The germline V gene encodes CDR1 GTSNPN and CDR2 SVGIG (reference sequence). DNA of the CDR3: TGTGCCTGGGCAGGGATCGACTATGGCTACACCTTC. Its protein is CAWAGIDYGYTF.

The chain joins TRBV30 to TRBJ2-7; TRBD1 matches at 9 bases. This CDR3 has 14 residues. Germline V gene lookup returns CDR1 GTSNPN and CDR2 SVGIG (reference sequence). The CDR3 protein is CAHITDRGTYEQYF. In DNA form, the CDR3 reads TGTGCACATATAACGGACAGGGGCACCTACGAGCAGTACTTC.

This chain joins TRBV27 and TRBJ2-5, with 16 bases identical to TRBD2. The V gene end was trimmed by 6 bases and the J gene end by 1 base; junction bases not matched to a gene: 14. From germline, CDR1 is MNHEY and CDR2 SMNVEV (reference sequence). There are 20 residues in the CDR3. Here the CDR3 reads CASRAESGTSGGAVQETQYF. The DNA for the CDR3 is TGTGCCAGCAGGGCGGAATCCGGGACTAGCGGGGGGGCGGTCCAAGAGACCCAGTACTTC.

The chain recombines TRBV28 with TRBJ2-7; 7 bases map to TRBD2. Germline CDR1 reads MDHEN; CDR2 reads SYDVKM. J lost 4 bases, V lost 3 bases, and 9 bases had no gene match. The CDR3 is made up of 15 amino acids. CDR3 DNA: TGTGCCAGCAGTTTCCTGGGGGGGAGGGAATACGAGCAGTACTTC. Translating gives CASSFLGGREYEQYF.

This chain uses TRBV28 with TRBJ2-7; possibly TRBD2 for D (7 bases). This CDR3 has 13 residues. The germline gives CDR1 MDHEN, CDR2 SYDVKM. V was cut by 10 bases and J by 2 bases, with 15 bases left in between. CDR3 amino acids: CAISGEGAYEQYF. The DNA of the CDR3 is TGTGCCATTTCAGGGGAGGGAGCCTACGAGCAGTACTTC.

This chain uses TRBV7-2 with TRBJ1-2, with a possible D match to TRBD1 (6 bases). The germline V and J ends were trimmed by 7 bases and 2 bases, with 14 bases remaining between them. This CDR3 is built from 14 residues. CDR1 SGHTA and CDR2 FQGNSA come from the germline V gene. The CDR3 spells CASNRQATNYGYTF. The CDR3 DNA reads TGTGCCAGCAACAGACAGGCAACCAACTATGGCTACACCTTC.

The chain uses TRBV7-2 and TRBJ2-2; D unresolved. Trimming took off 1 base at V and 5 bases at J, with 2 bases between the two ends. CDR3 length: 12 residues. Germline-derived CDR1 and CDR2 are SGHTA and FQGNSA. The CDR3 bases are TGTGCCAGCAGCTTAGTGACCGGGGAGCTGTTTTTT. Translated: CASSLVTGELFF.

V is TRBV7-9 and J is TRBJ2-3; D not certain. The germline CDR1 and CDR2 sequences are SEHNR and FQNEAQ (reference sequence). Trimming pared 5 bases from V and 0 bases from J, leaving 6 bases between. The CDR3 length is 13 residues. The CDR3 DNA follows: TGTGCCAGCAGCCCAACTAGCACAGATACGCAGTATTTT. Encoded protein: CASSPTSTDTQYF.

The V gene is TRBV4-1, the J gene TRBJ2-5; 8 nucleotides align to TRBD2. Trimming cost V 1 base and J 5 bases; bases outside gene matches: 15. Germline V lookup: CDR1 MGHRA, CDR2 YSYEKL. The CDR3 is 18 residues long. CDR3 DNA: TGCGCCAGCAGCCAAGGGGTCTCCGGGACTAGGGGAGGGGAGACCCAGTACTTC. It encodes CASSQGVSGTRGGETQYF.

The V gene is TRBV30, the J gene TRBJ2-5; D is possibly TRBD2 (5 bases). Germline V gene data show CDR1 as GTSNPN and CDR2 as SVGIG (reference sequence). The CDR3 consists of 13 residues. V was shortened by 2 bases and J by 5 bases, with 12 bases between the two germline ends. The CDR3 DNA reads as TGTGCCTGGAGTCACGGGGTGGGGGAGACCCAGTACTTC. This translates into CAWSHGVGETQYF.

The chain couples TRBV28 to TRBJ2-3; 10 bases are a match to TRBD1. CDR1 is MDHEN, CDR2 SYDVKM, per germline. The CDR3 totals 16 residues. V dropped 3 bases and J dropped 11; count of bases not matched to a gene: 14. The CDR3 coding sequence is TGTGCCAGCAGTTTCCCTCCGGGACAGGGGAGGTTTGGGCAGTATTTT. This codes for CASSFPPGQGRFGQYF.

This clone has more than one count but fewer than ten. The rearrangement links TRBV28 to TRBJ1-5; no definite D call. V was shortened by 3 bases and J by 2 bases, with 14 bases between the two germline ends. CDR3 length: 16 residues. Germline V CDR1 and CDR2: MDHEN, SYDVKM. The CDR3 loop is CASSFYRAPGNQPQHF. The CDR3 DNA follows: TGTGCCAGCAGTTTTTACCGGGCCCCGGGCAATCAGCCCCAGCATTTT.

The chain carries TRBV10-2 and TRBJ1-1; 9 positions agree with TRBD1. The CDR3 covers 16 residues. Germline V gene sequence: CDR1 WSHSY, CDR2 SAAADI. With 6 bases clipped from V and 1 base from J, the junction kept 9 bases outside the gene matches. CDR3 sequence reads: CASRGDRGVRNTEAFF. The CDR3 DNA reads TGCGCCAGCAGGGGCGACAGGGGGGTTAGGAACACTGAAGCTTTCTTT.

The chain carries TRBV29-1 and TRBJ1-4; D call uncertain. This CDR3 is 14 amino acids long. Germline V gene sequence: CDR1 SQVTM, CDR2 ANQGSEA. V was cut by 4 bases and J by 0 bases, with 9 bases left in between. CDR3 region: CSVGTSATNEKLFF. DNA of the CDR3: TGCAGCGTTGGGACGTCGGCAACTAATGAAAAACTGTTTTTT.

V usage is TRBV18 and J usage is TRBJ2-3; D unclear. V dropped 3 bases and J dropped 3 bases, with 7 bases sitting between them. Per the germline V gene, CDR1 is KGHSH and CDR2 is LQKENI. The CDR3 has 13 amino acids. The CDR3 sequence: CASSPAGTDTQYF. Here the CDR3 DNA reads TGTGCCAGCTCACCCGCCGGAACAGATACGCAGTATTTT.

The chain recombines TRBV5-3 with TRBJ2-7, with 9 positions matching TRBD2. TRBV5-3 qualifies as an ORF whose function is uncertain. The CDR3 extends over 15 amino acids. The junction had 9 bases not matched to a gene; V was cut back by 5 bases and J by 3 bases. DNA of the CDR3: TGTGCCAGAAGGATTGGAGCGGGGGGCTACTACGAGCAGTACTTC. This codes for CARRIGAGGYYEQYF.

This clone has a single count. V and J are TRBV9 and TRBJ2-3, with D unclear. CDR3 length: 14 amino acids. Trimming left V 0 bases short and J 1 base short, with 6 bases between. Germline loops: CDR1 SGDLS, CDR2 YYNGEE. The CDR3 protein is CASSVADRTDTQYF. CDR3 coding DNA: TGTGCCAGCAGCGTAGCCGACCGCACAGATACGCAGTATTTT.

V is TRBV11-1 and J is TRBJ1-3; D is unresolved. Germline CDR1 reads SGHAT; CDR2 reads FQDESV (reference sequence). With 5 bases removed from V and 0 bases from J, the gap between germline ends came to 17 bases. CDR3 length: 17 amino acids. CDR3 nucleotides: TGTGCCAGCAGCCGCTTGGGGAGGCAGAGCTCTGGAAACACCATATATTTT. It codes for CASSRLGRQSSGNTIYF.

This chain connects TRBV11-3 to TRBJ1-1; D is ambiguous. With 5 bases removed from V and 1 base from J, the gap between germline ends came to 11 bases. The V gene's germline CDR1 is SGHNT and CDR2 YENEEA. The CDR3 length is 14 residues. DNA for the CDR3: TGTGCCAGCAGCCCCTCTACAGAGAACACTGAAGCTTTCTTT. The encoded protein is CASSPSTENTEAFF. Full variable domain (missing parts from reference TRBV11-3 and TRBJ1-1): EAGVVQSPRYKIIEKKQPVAFWCNPISGHNTLYWYLQNLGQGPELLIRYENEEAVDDSQLPKDRFSAERLKGVDSTLKIQPAELGDSAVYLCASSPSTENTEAFFGQGTRLTVV.

J is TRBJ1-2 and V is TRBV7-9; D is unclear. This CDR3 is 15 amino acids long. In germline, CDR1 is SEHNR, CDR2 FQNEAQ (reference sequence). V lost 4 bases and J lost 4, with 16 bases in between. CDR3 sequence (DNA): TGTGCCAGCAGCTCAGGTCCGGCCCAGAGCTATGGCTACACCTTC. This encodes CASSSGPAQSYGYTF.

The chain recombines TRBV6-1 with TRBJ2-7; possible D gene TRBD2, 6 bases. The CDR3 extends over 15 amino acids. CDR1 and CDR2 (germline): MNHNS, SASEGT. Deletions cut 7 bases from V and 0 bases from J, with 16 bases between. In nucleotides, the CDR3 is TGTGCCAGCACAGGAGGGTGGGGGTCCTCCTACGAGCAGTACTTC. Protein: CASTGGWGSSYEQYF.

This clone was counted a few times. This chain uses TRBV6-1 with TRBJ2-5, with TRBD2 matching over 8 bases. Germline V gives CDR1 MNHNS, CDR2 SASEGT. The V and J ends lost 6 bases and 3 bases, in that order; junction bases with no gene match: 3. The CDR3 runs 13 residues. The CDR3 loop is CASRTAGEETQYF. CDR3 sequence (DNA): TGTGCCAGCAGAACAGCGGGGGAAGAGACCCAGTACTTC.

This rearrangement joins TRBV7-9 to TRBJ2-2; D gene ambiguous. V shed 2 bases and J shed 8 bases, with 6 bases lying between them. Germline CDR1 is SEHNR and CDR2 is FQNEAQ (reference sequence). This CDR3 is 12 amino acids long. The CDR3 nucleotides are TGTGCCAGCAGCTTACTTTCTGGGGAGCTGTTTTTT. Residues: CASSLLSGELFF. Complete variable domain (other parts from reference TRBV7-9 and TRBJ2-2): DTGVSQNPRHKITKRGQNVTFRCDPISEHNRLYWYRQTLGQGPEFLTYFQNEAQLEKSRLLSDRFSAERPKGSFSTLEIQRTEQGDSAMYLCASSLLSGELFFGEGSRLTVL.

This chain uses TRBV11-2 with TRBJ1-1; no clear D. This CDR3 has 13 residues. Germline V gene data show CDR1 as SGHAT and CDR2 as FQNNGV. V gave up 5 bases and J gave up 4 bases, with 11 bases separating them. The CDR3 DNA sequence: TGTGCCAGCAGCCTCCTTGCGGCCACTGAAGCTTTCTTT. It translates to CASSLLAATEAFF. The variable domain in full, completed from reference TRBV11-2 and TRBJ1-1, reads EAGVAQSPRYKIIEKRQSVAFWCNPISGHATLYWYQQILGQGPKLLIQFQNNGVVDDSQLPKDRFSAERLKGVDSTLKIQPAKLEDSAVYLCASSLLAATEAFFGQGTRLTVV.